These 20 T cell receptor beta chains were all obtained from the same sample, sequenced in a study of blood T cell repertoires in COVID-19. Sequencing used immunoSEQ multiplex PCR; TCRdb keeps in-frame clones, though not all of them. Among about 350,000 clones listed, approximately 86% were seen once. Sequenced sample: peripheral blood. The receptors originated from a man aged 30 to 45 with COVID-19, enrolled during active disease.

Worth noting for this clone: Other DNA sequences within the sample encode an identical CDR3. The genes are TRBV24-1 and TRBJ2-1, with D perhaps matching TRBD1 (6 bases). Germline V lookup: CDR1 KGHDR, CDR2 SFDVKD. V was trimmed by 2 bases and J by 0 bases, leaving 10 bases between them. CDR3 length: 16 residues. DNA of the CDR3: TGTGCCACCAGTGATTCTACAGGGAGCTCCTACAATGAGCAGTTCTTC. Its translation: CATSDSTGSSYNEQFF.

On this clone: Other DNA sequences from this sample encode an identical CDR3 as well. This rearrangement joins TRBV18 to TRBJ2-1; 10 nucleotides agree with TRBD2. Trimming removed 3 bases from V and 2 bases from J; junction bases left unmatched: 1. Germline lookup yields CDR1 KGHSH and CDR2 LQKENI. The CDR3 spans 15 residues. The CDR3 DNA is TGTGCCAGCTCACCTACTAGCGGGGCCTACAATGAGCAGTTCTTC. Translation gives CASSPTSGAYNEQFF.

This chain connects TRBV20-1 to TRBJ1-4; the D is unclear. Trimming left V 1 base short and J 8 bases short, with 5 bases between. The CDR3 sequence is 11 residues long. Germline V gene sequence: CDR1 DFQATT, CDR2 SNEGSKA (reference sequence). Written as DNA, the CDR3 is TGCAGTGCTAGAGTGCGAGAAAAACTGTTTTTT. Its protein product is CSARVREKLFF.

The rearrangement links TRBV10-3 to TRBJ1-1, with 9 bases identical to TRBD1. Germline CDR1 reads ENHRY; CDR2 reads SYGVKD. J gave up 0 bases and V 6 bases, and 5 bases lay outside the gene matches. The CDR3 is 15 amino acids. Written as DNA, the CDR3 is TGTGCCATCAGCGGACAGGGGCGGTTGAACACTGAAGCTTTCTTT. It yields the protein CAISGQGRLNTEAFF.

The chain couples TRBV6-5 to TRBJ1-2; 7 bases fit TRBD1. The V and J ends lost 5 bases and 4 bases, in that order; junction bases with no gene match: 10. The CDR3 runs 15 residues. Germline CDR1 and CDR2: MNHEY and SVGAGI. CDR3 amino acids: CASSNHRAGGYGYTF. In nucleotides, the CDR3 is TGTGCCAGCAGTAATCACAGGGCAGGGGGCTATGGCTACACCTTC.

This chain joins TRBV9 and TRBJ1-2, with 11 nucleotides matching TRBD1. V dropped 4 bases and J dropped 8; count of bases not matched to a gene: 10. Looked up from germline, CDR1 is SGDLS and CDR2 is YYNGEE. The length of the CDR3 is 15 residues. In DNA, the CDR3 is TGTGCCAGCAGCCCGAGGACAGGGGGCCCGAAGGGCTACACCTTC. It yields the protein CASSPRTGGPKGYTF.

V and J are TRBV5-6 and TRBJ1-2, with D perhaps TRBD1 (5 bases). The ends were cut back, 1 base at V and 5 bases at J, with 21 bases in the middle. The CDR3 runs 17 residues. The germline CDR1 and CDR2 sequences are SGHDT and YYEEEE. The CDR3 loop reads CASSLFFADTVVYGYTF. CDR3 nucleotide sequence: TGTGCCAGCAGCTTGTTTTTTGCGGACACGGTTGTGTATGGCTACACCTTC.

This sequence joins TRBV6-2 or TRBV6-3 and TRBJ1-2; 7 bases fit TRBD1. Germline V gene data show CDR1 as MNHEY and CDR2 as SVGEGT. V dropped 5 bases and J dropped 2; count of bases not matched to a gene: 2. The CDR3 covers 13 residues. The CDR3 nucleotides read TGTGCCAGCAGTGCACAGGGGAACTATGGCTACACCTTC. It specifies CASSAQGNYGYTF.

The CDR3 DNA follows: TGTGCCAGCGGGGTACCGGGGGATACGCAGTATTTT. Protein product: CASGVPGDTQYF. This sequence joins TRBV7-3 and TRBJ2-3; possibly TRBD2 for D (5 bases). The germline V gene encodes CDR1 SGHTA and CDR2 FQGTGA. Trimming took off 8 bases at V and 6 bases at J, with 12 bases between the two ends. The CDR3 has 12 amino acids.

The chain recombines TRBV30 with TRBJ2-1, with 12 bases identical to TRBD2. Germline CDR1 reads GTSNPN; CDR2 reads SVGIG (reference sequence). The junction had 15 bases not matched to a gene; V was cut back by 5 bases and J by 10 bases. This CDR3 is 16 amino acids long. The CDR3 bases are TGTGCCTGGTCCGGGACCGGGACTAGCGGGTGGTGGGAGCAGTTCTTC. Amino acid sequence: CAWSGTGTSGWWEQFF.

This clone was found a few times. This chain connects TRBV11-2 to TRBJ2-7; 9 positions agree with TRBD1. The trim removed 5 bases at V and 4 bases at J, leaving 9 bases unmatched. Germline CDR1 SGHAT, CDR2 FQNNGV. The CDR3 extends over 15 amino acids. The CDR3 DNA reads as TGTGCCAGCAGCGACTCGGGACAGGGAATATACGAGCAGTACTTC. It is translated as CASSDSGQGIYEQYF.

This chain links TRBV7-2 with TRBJ2-7; no clear D. Trimming took off 1 base at V and 2 bases at J, with 6 bases between the two ends. The CDR3 spans 13 residues. The germline gives CDR1 SGHTA, CDR2 FQGNSA. The CDR3 region is CASSLDFPYEQYF. The CDR3 region has the DNA TGTGCCAGCAGCTTAGACTTCCCCTACGAGCAGTACTTC.

CDR3 sequence (DNA): TGTGCCAGCAGTCCAGCGGGGGGCGCCGGCTATGGCTACACCTTC. Protein product: CASSPAGGAGYGYTF. V gene TRBV5-4 combines with J gene TRBJ1-2, with TRBD1 as a possible D gene (6 bases). Germline-derived CDR1 and CDR2 are SGHNT and YYREEE (reference sequence). CDR3 length: 15 amino acids. Deletions cut 5 bases from V and 4 bases from J, with 18 bases between.

This chain joins TRBV19 and TRBJ1-5; D not certain. V lost 5 bases and J lost 3, with 14 bases in between. Germline-derived CDR1 and CDR2 are LNHDA and SQIVND (reference sequence). The CDR3 covers 15 residues. CDR3 region: CASSGGRFNNQPQHF. Here the CDR3 DNA reads TGTGCCAGTAGTGGCGGCCGGTTTAACAATCAGCCCCAGCATTTT.

This chain joins TRBV3-1 (or the pseudogene TRBV3-2) and TRBJ2-7; D gene unclear. The length of the CDR3 is 15 residues. Germline CDR1 LGHDT, CDR2 YNNKEL (reference sequence). V lost 3 bases to trimming and J lost 0 bases, with 12 bases between them. The CDR3, as DNA: TGTGCCAGCAGCCAGAAGCCTCCTCGCTCCTACGAGCAGTACTTC. It specifies CASSQKPPRSYEQYF.

The chain uses TRBV18 and TRBJ1-5; 7 bases fit TRBD1. Germline assignment: CDR1 KGHSH and CDR2 LQKENI. After removal of 5 bases from V and 3 bases from J, the junction contained 10 bases not matched to a gene. The length of the CDR3 is 16 residues. The CDR3 sequence: CASSKPDRVDNQPQHF. For the CDR3, the DNA is TGTGCCAGCTCAAAACCCGACAGGGTTGACAATCAGCCCCAGCATTTT.

The count of this clone is one. The chain is built from TRBV24-1 and TRBJ2-1; the match to TRBD2 covers 10 bases. CDR1 KGHDR and CDR2 SFDVKD come from the germline V gene. This CDR3 region has 14 residues. V dropped 9 bases and J dropped 4; count of bases not matched to a gene: 5. The CDR3 spells CATGGLANYNEQFF. The CDR3 nucleotides read TGTGCCACCGGGGGACTAGCGAATTACAATGAGCAGTTCTTC.

The chain joins TRBV12-2 to TRBJ1-5. TRBV12-2 is a known pseudogene. The CDR3 runs 14 residues. CDR3 sequence (DNA): TGTGCAAGTCGTCGGGTGAGGAGGAATCAGCCCCAGCATTTT. Translated: CASRRVRRNQPQHF.

This chain connects TRBV28 to TRBJ2-5, with D possibly being TRBD2 (5 bases). The CDR3 extends over 14 amino acids. V lost 3 bases and J 4 bases, leaving 12 bases between the germline ends. From germline, CDR1 is MDHEN and CDR2 SYDVKM. CDR3 sequence (DNA): TGTGCCAGCAGTTTTCGGGGTAGTAGAGAGACCCAGTACTTC. The encoded protein is CASSFRGSRETQYF.

This sequence joins TRBV27 and TRBJ2-1, with 12 bases identical to TRBD2. CDR3 length equals 16 residues. Germline loops: CDR1 MNHEY, CDR2 SMNVEV (reference sequence). J lost 7 bases, V lost 5 bases, and 9 bases had no gene match. The CDR3 bases are TGTGCCAGCAGTAGGCACCTAGCGGGAGGGCAGAATGAGCAGTTCTTC. Translated, it gives CASSRHLAGGQNEQFF.